Below are 3 T cell receptor beta chains sequenced from a single sample in a study of beta chain features in type 1 diabetes. Study results and limitations: Shortening of TCRB CDR3s, moderate but significant, appeared in all four CD4+ subsets of Type 1 diabetes patients.

These receptors have no identified antigens. Sequencing targeted expressed TCRB transcripts, as all isolated RNA had been reverse transcribed. Assay: immunoSEQ multiplex PCR; the TCRdb copy retains only in-frame clones and omits some. The table lists tens of thousands of clones, about 69% of them singletons. The sample consisted of Tregs from blood. The receptors were sampled from a man younger than 35 with type 1 diabetes.

This clone showed up just a few times. V and J are TRBV4-3 and TRBJ2-4; the match to TRBD1 covers 8 bases. The germline V gene encodes CDR1 LGHNA and CDR2 YSLEER. The CDR3 totals 17 residues. J was trimmed by 3 bases and V by 3 bases; bases with no gene match: 10. In DNA, the CDR3 is TGCGCCAGCAGCCAGACGACCGGGACAGGAAACAAAAACATTCAGTACTTC. As protein: CASSQTTGTGNKNIQYF.

The chain joins TRBV19 to TRBJ2-3; D is possibly TRBD1 (5 bases). Germline V gives CDR1 LNHDA, CDR2 SQIVND (reference sequence). V gave up 3 bases and J gave up 2 bases, with 9 bases separating them. The CDR3 has 14 residues. CDR3 in amino acids: CASSIRQSTDTQYF. CDR3 sequence (DNA): TGTGCCAGTAGTATCAGACAGTCCACAGATACGCAGTATTTT.

This clone is medium-sized. The chain joins TRBV6-6 to TRBJ2-7, with D possibly matching TRBD1 (6 bases). This CDR3 is 12 amino acids long. CDR1 and CDR2 (germline): MNHNY, SVGAGI (reference sequence). Trimming removed 10 bases from V and 3 bases from J, with 13 bases in between. This CDR3 reads CATTSGVYEQYF. In nucleotides, the CDR3 is TGTGCCACCACCTCAGGGGTCTACGAGCAGTACTTC.